The 27 T cell receptor beta chains in this list originate from one sample, sequenced in a study of T cell clonotyping in hematopoietic cell transplantation. Profiled with immunoSEQ multiplex PCR; TCRdb holds only in-frame clones, not every one. The top ten hold about 4.4% of the sample, which has 12,000 to 15,000 clones, around 98% seen once. The input for sequencing was peripheral blood mononuclear cells, taken 30 days after allogeneic stem cell transplant. These receptors were collected from a female patient aged 50 to 60 who had an allogeneic stem cell transplant from an unrelated donor, so T cells may come from the graft donor. Some clones in this sample may be carry-over from other donors' samples.

The V call is TRBV25-1, the J call TRBJ1-1, with 7 bases aligning to TRBD1. Per germline, CDR1 MGHDK and CDR2 SYGVNS. The CDR3 covers 15 residues. V lost 3 bases and J lost 5; bases outside the gene matches: 9. The CDR3 DNA reads TGTGCCAGCAGTGACCGGGACAGTGGAGTTACTGAAGCTTTCTTT. Translated, it gives CASSDRDSGVTEAFF.

This clone was seen only once. The rearrangement links TRBV10-2 to TRBJ1-2; maybe TRBD1 (5 bases). Germline V CDR1 and CDR2: WSHSY, SAAADI. The CDR3 spans 14 residues. Trimming shortened V by 8 bases and J by 1 base, and 14 bases separated the two germline ends. CDR3 bases: TGCGCCAGCCACCCCCCTGGGGGTAACTATGGCTACACCTTC. Translated: CASHPPGGNYGYTF.

The rearrangement uses TRBV28 and TRBJ1-4, with unresolved D. The V end was cut by 3 bases, the J end by 13 bases, with 18 bases between. Germline loops: CDR1 MDHEN, CDR2 SYDVKM. The length of the CDR3 is 14 residues. In DNA, the CDR3 is TGTGCCAGCAGTTTTTCAGGCGAGATTGGGGTACTGTTTTTT. Encoded protein: CASSFSGEIGVLFF.

This clone was seen once. The genes are TRBV6-5 and TRBJ2-2; D gene unclear. The CDR3 is made up of 13 amino acids. The germline V and J ends were trimmed by 4 bases and 4 bases, with 7 bases remaining between them. CDR1 is MNHEY and CDR2 is SVGAGI in the germline V gene. CDR3 amino acids: CASSSDSTGELFF. CDR3 nucleotide sequence: TGTGCCAGCAGTTCAGATTCCACCGGGGAGCTGTTTTTT.

This chain uses TRBV27 with TRBJ1-1; no firm D call. This CDR3 is built from 11 residues. V dropped 10 bases and J dropped 4 bases, with 10 bases sitting between them. Germline-derived CDR1 and CDR2 are MNHEY and SMNVEV (reference sequence). The CDR3 DNA reads as TGTGCCACCTGGTCTCGCACTGAAGCTTTCTTT. This sequence encodes CATWSRTEAFF.

The chain links TRBV4-1 to TRBJ1-5; D remains unclear. CDR3 size: 14 residues. Germline V gene sequence: CDR1 MGHRA, CDR2 YSYEKL. Between the trimmed V and J ends, which lost 3 bases and 4 bases, there was a span of 10 bases. CDR3 region: CASSHRLLNQPQHF. The DNA of the CDR3 is TGCGCCAGCAGCCACCGTCTCCTAAATCAGCCCCAGCATTTT.

This clone showed up just once. The chain has TRBV7-9 and TRBJ1-3; D call uncertain. This CDR3 has 13 residues. Germline CDR1 reads SEHNR; CDR2 reads FQNEAQ (reference sequence). V was cut by 7 bases and J by 2 bases, with 9 bases left in between. Here the CDR3 reads CASTRETGNTIYF. CDR3 DNA: TGTGCCAGCACCCGCGAGACTGGAAACACCATATATTTT.

On this clone itself: At one boundary the junction diverges from the germline segment, which might be a read error. The chain is built from TRBV7-2 and TRBJ1-6; D possibly corresponds to TRBD1 (6 bases). CDR1 SGHTA and CDR2 FQGNSA come from the germline V gene. This CDR3 contains 15 residues. The CDR3: CASSIAGTPNSPLHF. In DNA form, the CDR3 reads TGTGCCAGCAGCATAGCCGGGACACCTAATTCACCCCTCCACTTT.

As DNA, the CDR3 is TGTGCCAGCAGAAGACTAGCGGGGGCGTCGGATACGCAGTATTTT. Its protein is CASRRLAGASDTQYF. The V call is TRBV2, the J call TRBJ2-3, with 12 bases identical to TRBD2. V trimming: 6 bases; J trimming: 6 bases; junction bases outside the gene matches: 7. Germline V gene sequence: CDR1 SNHLY, CDR2 FYNNEI. The CDR3 covers 15 residues.

The chain has TRBV30 and TRBJ2-3, with TRBD1 as a possible D gene (6 bases). Germline assignment: CDR1 GTSNPN and CDR2 SVGIG (reference sequence). The CDR3 sequence is 12 residues long. The V end was cut by 6 bases, the J end by 4 bases, with 11 bases between. The CDR3 coding sequence is TGTGCCTGTAAACAGGGCGCAGATACGCAGTATTTT. Amino acids: CACKQGADTQYF.

V gene TRBV7-9 combines with J gene TRBJ1-1, with 10 bases lining up with TRBD1. This CDR3 spans 15 amino acids. After removal of 1 base from V and 1 base from J, the junction contained 0 bases not matched to a gene. Germline assignment: CDR1 SEHNR and CDR2 FQNEAQ (reference sequence). CDR3 nucleotide sequence: TGTGCCAGCAGCTTAGGGGACAGGGGGAACACTGAAGCTTTCTTT. Protein product: CASSLGDRGNTEAFF.

The CDR3: CASRGLGHEQFF. The CDR3, as DNA: TGTGCCAGCAGGGGGCTAGGGCATGAGCAGTTCTTC. The genes are TRBV2 and TRBJ2-1; perhaps TRBD1 as D (5 bases). The CDR3 consists of 12 residues. The V and J ends lost 6 bases and 8 bases respectively, with 11 bases between them. The germline gives CDR1 SNHLY, CDR2 FYNNEI.

The CDR3 here is CASTAGRKNEKLFF. CDR3 in DNA: TGTGCCAGCACAGCGGGGCGCAAAAATGAAAAACTGTTTTTT. The V and J genes are TRBV9 and TRBJ1-4; D possibly corresponds to TRBD1 (5 bases). Germline values: CDR1 SGDLS, CDR2 YYNGEE. V gave up 6 bases and J gave up 5 bases, with 14 bases separating them. The CDR3 runs to 14 residues.

V usage is TRBV30 and J usage is TRBJ1-4; no clear D gene. Germline-derived CDR1 and CDR2 are GTSNPN and SVGIG (reference sequence). The CDR3 sequence is 14 residues long. V was trimmed by 0 bases and J by 8 bases, leaving 13 bases between them. In nucleotides, the CDR3 is TGTGCCTGGAGTGTACATGAGGGTTTGGAAAAACTGTTTTTT. It translates to CAWSVHEGLEKLFF. The variable domain in full, with the rest retrieved from reference TRBV30 and TRBJ1-4, is SQTIHQWPATLVQPVGSPLSLECTVEGTSNPNLYWYRQAAGRGLQLLFYSVGIGQISSEVPQNLSASRPQDRQFILSSKKLLLSDSGFYLCAWSVHEGLEKLFFGSGTQLSVL.

The CDR3 protein is CATSRGQGLTGELFF. In DNA, the CDR3 is TGTGCCACCAGCAGAGGACAGGGGCTCACCGGGGAGCTGTTTTTT. V is TRBV15 and J is TRBJ2-2; 8 nucleotides agree with TRBD1. J gave up 4 bases and V 1 base, and 2 bases lay outside the gene matches. Germline CDR1 reads LNHNV; CDR2 reads YYDKDF (reference sequence). This CDR3 comprises 15 residues.

The chain employs TRBV19 and TRBJ1-1, with a possible D match to TRBD1 (6 bases). This CDR3 has 14 amino acids. The germline CDR1 and CDR2 sequences are LNHDA and SQIVND (reference sequence). Trimming cost V 2 bases and J 4 bases, with 11 bases left between them. CDR3 amino acids: CASSIYREGTEAFF. The CDR3 nucleotides are TGTGCCAGTAGTATATACAGGGAGGGCACTGAAGCTTTCTTT.

The chain uses TRBV2 and TRBJ2-2; 9 bases are shared with TRBD1. Germline V gene sequence: CDR1 SNHLY, CDR2 FYNNEI. V shed 7 bases and J 6 bases; nucleotides not matched to a gene: 3. The length of the CDR3 is 13 residues. The CDR3 is CASKGQGAGELFF. The CDR3 DNA is TGTGCCAGCAAGGGACAGGGCGCCGGGGAGCTGTTTTTT.

The chain uses TRBV25-1 and TRBJ1-2, with D uncertain. V was shortened by 5 bases and J by 3 bases, with 13 bases between the two germline ends. The germline CDR1 and CDR2 sequences are MGHDK and SYGVNS. The CDR3 is made up of 14 amino acids. The CDR3 here is CASSLQTGYYGYTF. Written as DNA, the CDR3 is TGTGCCAGCAGTTTACAGACTGGGTACTATGGCTACACCTTC.

This clone was counted a single time. This chain uses TRBV18 with TRBJ1-6; D call uncertain. Trimming pared 1 base from V and 0 bases from J, leaving 4 bases between. The CDR3 is 15 residues long. From germline, CDR1 is KGHSH and CDR2 LQKENI. The CDR3 sequence: CASSPLGSYNSPLHF. CDR3 nucleotide sequence: TGTGCCAGCTCACCACTGGGCTCCTATAATTCACCCCTCCACTTT.

The chain employs TRBV7-6 and TRBJ1-3; a possible D gene is TRBD1 (5 bases). The CDR3 is made up of 16 amino acids. The germline V and J ends were trimmed by 3 bases and 1 base, with 13 bases remaining between them. Germline CDR1 reads SGHVS; CDR2 reads FNYEAQ. CDR3: CASSFLGGLSGNTIYF. The CDR3 region has the DNA TGTGCCAGCAGCTTTCTCGGGGGGTTATCTGGAAACACCATATATTTT.

The rearrangement links TRBV19 to TRBJ1-1; possibly TRBD1 for D (5 bases). CDR3 length equals 16 residues. V lost 4 bases and J lost 4, with 19 bases in between. The germline gives CDR1 LNHDA, CDR2 SQIVND (reference sequence). The CDR3 nucleotides are TGTGCCAGTAGTAAAACCGGGGCGGGACGGGGCACTGAAGCTTTCTTT. It translates to CASSKTGAGRGTEAFF. Together with reference TRBV19 and TRBJ1-1, the CDR3 gives the full variable domain: DGGITQSPKYLFRKEGQNVTLSCEQNLNHDAMYWYRQDPGQGLRLIYYSQIVNDFQKGDIAEGYSVSREKKESFPLTVTSAQKNPTAFYLCASSKTGAGRGTEAFFGQGTRLTVV.

The chain carries TRBV5-1 and TRBJ2-2; no clear D. Between the trimmed V and J ends, which lost 3 bases and 4 bases, there was a span of 16 bases. The CDR3 loop spans 16 amino acids. Germline CDR1 is SGHRS and CDR2 is YFSETQ. The DNA for the CDR3 is TGCGCCAGCAGCTCCAAAAACCCGGAGACCACCGGGGAGCTGTTTTTT. It is translated as CASSSKNPETTGELFF.

As concerns this clone: The same CDR3 arises from other DNA sequences in this sample as well. The chain carries TRBV7-9 and TRBJ1-1; D call uncertain. The V gene's germline CDR1 is SEHNR and CDR2 FQNEAQ (reference sequence). V was cut by 4 bases and J by 1 base, with 10 bases left in between. The CDR3 consists of 14 residues. This CDR3 is CASSSRTGNTEAFF. CDR3 DNA: TGTGCCAGCAGCTCCCGTACGGGGAACACTGAAGCTTTCTTT.

V is TRBV6-1 and J is TRBJ1-1; D is unresolved. The CDR3 runs 15 residues. Per the germline V gene, CDR1 is MNHNS and CDR2 is SASEGT. V dropped 0 bases and J dropped 7 bases, with 15 bases sitting between them. The CDR3 reads CASSEADWTTDEAFF. The CDR3 nucleotides are TGTGCCAGCAGTGAAGCGGACTGGACGACTGATGAAGCTTTCTTT.

The chain employs TRBV7-9 and TRBJ2-7; D perhaps matches TRBD1 (5 bases). The V end lost 5 bases, the J end lost 2 bases, and 10 bases lay between the germline ends. CDR1 is SEHNR and CDR2 is FQNEAQ in the germline V gene (reference sequence). The length of the CDR3 is 13 residues. CDR3 region: CASSPRTPYEQYF. Written as DNA, the CDR3 is TGTGCCAGCAGCCCCCGGACACCCTACGAGCAGTACTTC.

This sequence joins TRBV9 and TRBJ1-1, with 9 bases lining up with TRBD1. The CDR3 runs 15 residues. Germline CDR1 is SGDLS and CDR2 is YYNGEE. V lost 3 bases to trimming and J lost 6 bases; unmatched junction nucleotides: 9. Written as DNA, the CDR3 is TGTGCCAGCAGCGCAGGACAGGGGCGAAGAGCTGAAGCTTTCTTT. Protein: CASSAGQGRRAEAFF. The full variable domain, with the rest looked up from reference TRBV9 and TRBJ1-1, is DSGVTQTPKHLITATGQRVTLRCSPRSGDLSVYWYQQSLDQGLQFLIQYYNGEERAKGNILERFSAQQFPDLHSELNLSSLELGDSALYFCASSAGQGRRAEAFFGQGTRLTVV.

The rearrangement joins TRBV25-1 to TRBJ1-1, with TRBD1 matching over 7 bases. This CDR3 is built from 13 residues. Germline V gives CDR1 MGHDK, CDR2 SYGVNS. V shed 6 bases and J 5 bases; nucleotides not matched to a gene: 6. DNA of the CDR3: TGTGCCAGCAGACTCACAGGGGTAACTGAAGCTTTCTTT. Its protein product is CASRLTGVTEAFF.